This T cell receptor (beta chain) is from a study of cytomegalovirus exposure and HLA in healthy donors. V was pared by 4 bases and J by 4 bases, with 10 bases of the junction left unmatched. The CDR3 sequence is 16 residues long. The germline V gene has CDR1 LGHNA and CDR2 YNFKEQ. The PCR had 60 Vbeta and 13 Jbeta primers. Clones were read by immunoSEQ multiplex PCR, and TCRdb kept only the in-frame ones, dropping some. Seen here are about 190,000 clones, 80% to 85% observed once, and the top ten hold roughly 2.1%. Sample: PBMCs. This rearrangement joins TRBV4-2 to TRBJ2-3, with 8 nucleotides matching TRBD2. The TCR sequence derives from a woman aged 18 to 35 in good health and CMV-seropositive. The CDR3 is CASSRTRGGKADTQYF. The CDR3 DNA sequence: TGTGCCAGCAGCCGTACACGGGGGGGGAAGGCAGATACGCAGTATTTT.